The entry below gives a single T cell receptor (beta chain) sequence along with its context. Patients of the Seattle cohort, enrolled during active infection, were followed longitudinally. These data belong to a study of blood T cell repertoires in COVID-19. Turning to the study itself: PBMCs, B-cell-depleted T cells, or T cells provided the cDNA or gDNA that made up the material.

The germline V gene encodes CDR1 SEHNR and CDR2 FQNEAQ (reference sequence). The CDR3 has 15 amino acids. The V gene end was trimmed by 4 bases and the J gene end by 6 bases; junction bases not matched to a gene: 5. Per the study methods: The assay estimated nucleated cells by amplifying reference gene primers. Produced via immunoSEQ multiplex PCR; TCRdb's table is partial and in-frame only. V and J calls and clone size are given by that table; D and trimming were obtained from the DNA. The sample has about 60,000 clones, approximately 80% seen once. This clonotype was obtained from a man between 25 and 39 years old with COVID-19, enrolled during active disease. The material sequenced was peripheral blood. The rearrangement uses TRBV7-9 and TRBJ2-7, with 14 positions matching TRBD2. The CDR3 nucleotides are TGTGCCAGCAGCTCGATGGGACTAGCGGGAGTCGAGCAGTACTTC. The encoded protein is CASSSMGLAGVEQYF. Using reference TRBV7-9 and TRBJ2-7 for the parts outside the CDR3, the full variable domain is DTGVSQNPRHKITKRGQNVTFRCDPISEHNRLYWYRQTLGQGPEFLTYFQNEAQLEKSRLLSDRFSAERPKGSFSTLEIQRTEQGDSAMYLCASSSMGLAGVEQYFGPGTRLTVT.